This T cell receptor (beta chain) was recorded in a study of blood T cells in healthy people across ages. The wider study: The capture of about one barcoded beta molecule per two T cells was achieved by template switching. Study conclusions and caveats: Measured against age, TCR beta diversity per million T cells decreased in a roughly linear manner.

With a J-beta primer mix and a sample-barcoded 5' primer, a second PCR ran about 7 to 12 cycles. Via MiXCR, TCRdb re-called the 5' RACE reads, giving one row per CDR3 protein. This sample has 920,000 or so distinct CDR3 sequences, with 35% to 55% found just once. As concerns this clonotype: Its antigen remains unknown.

This CDR3 is 15 amino acids long. Per germline, CDR1 MDHEN and CDR2 SYDVKM. V was shortened by 4 bases and J by 2 bases, with 9 bases between the two germline ends. V and J are TRBV28 and TRBJ2-6; D gene unclear. Material: blood. This sequence originates from a woman aged 55-70 years in good health. For the CDR3, the DNA is TGTGCCAGCAGTTCGTCTCGGACTGGGGCCAACGTCCTGACTTTC. Residues: CASSSSRTGANVLTF.